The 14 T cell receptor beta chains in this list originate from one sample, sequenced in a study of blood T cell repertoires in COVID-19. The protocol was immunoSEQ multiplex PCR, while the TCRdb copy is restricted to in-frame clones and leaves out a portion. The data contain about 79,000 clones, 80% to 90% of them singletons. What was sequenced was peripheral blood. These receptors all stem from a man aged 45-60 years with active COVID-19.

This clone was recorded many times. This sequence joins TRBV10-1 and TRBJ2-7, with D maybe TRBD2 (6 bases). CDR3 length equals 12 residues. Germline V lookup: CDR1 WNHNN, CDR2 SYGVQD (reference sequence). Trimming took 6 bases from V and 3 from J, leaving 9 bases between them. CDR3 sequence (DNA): TGCGCCAGCAGCACTAGCAGCTACGAGCAGTACTTC. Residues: CASSTSSYEQYF.

Here the CDR3 DNA reads TGTGCCAGCAGCTCGGGACTAGCGGGAGTTCCGACTCTAGAGACCCAGTACTTC. Amino acids: CASSSGLAGVPTLETQYF. The J gene is TRBJ2-5, the V gene TRBV7-6; 14 nucleotides agree with TRBD2. CDR1 and CDR2 from the germline V gene are SGHVS and FNYEAQ. The length of the CDR3 is 18 residues. V lost 4 bases to trimming and J lost 4 bases; unmatched junction nucleotides: 11.

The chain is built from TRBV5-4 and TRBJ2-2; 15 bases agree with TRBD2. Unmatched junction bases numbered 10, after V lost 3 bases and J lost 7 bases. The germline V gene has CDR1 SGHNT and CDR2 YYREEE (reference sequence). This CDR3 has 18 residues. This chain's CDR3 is CASSSYGLAGGQSGELFF. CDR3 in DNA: TGTGCCAGCAGCTCTTACGGACTAGCGGGGGGGCAGAGCGGGGAGCTGTTTTTT.

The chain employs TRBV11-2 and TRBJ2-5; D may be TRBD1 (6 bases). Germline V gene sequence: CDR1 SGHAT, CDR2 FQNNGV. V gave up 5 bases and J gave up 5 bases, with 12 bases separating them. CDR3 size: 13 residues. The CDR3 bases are TGTGCCAGCAGCCAGGACAGTAGGGAGACCCAGTACTTC. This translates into CASSQDSRETQYF.

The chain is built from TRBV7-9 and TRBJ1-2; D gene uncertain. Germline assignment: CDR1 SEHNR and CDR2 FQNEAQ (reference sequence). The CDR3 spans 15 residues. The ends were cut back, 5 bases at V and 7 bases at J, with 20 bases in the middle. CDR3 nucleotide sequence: TGTGCCAGCAGCCTATTTCCGGACTTGCCCGGTGGCTACACCTTC. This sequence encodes CASSLFPDLPGGYTF. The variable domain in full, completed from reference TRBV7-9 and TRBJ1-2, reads DTGVSQNPRHKITKRGQNVTFRCDPISEHNRLYWYRQTLGQGPEFLTYFQNEAQLEKSRLLSDRFSAERPKGSFSTLEIQRTEQGDSAMYLCASSLFPDLPGGYTFGSGTRLTVV.

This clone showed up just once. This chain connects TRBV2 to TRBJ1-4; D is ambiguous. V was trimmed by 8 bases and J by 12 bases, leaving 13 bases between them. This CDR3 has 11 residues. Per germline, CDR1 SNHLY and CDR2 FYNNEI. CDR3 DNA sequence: TGTGCCAGCGCCGAAGGAGTTGAACTGTTTTTT. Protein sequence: CASAEGVELFF.

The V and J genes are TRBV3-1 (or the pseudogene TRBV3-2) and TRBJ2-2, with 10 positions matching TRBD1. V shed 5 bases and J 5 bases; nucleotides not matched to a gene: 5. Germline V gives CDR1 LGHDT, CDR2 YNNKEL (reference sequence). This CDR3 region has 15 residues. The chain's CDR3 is CASSTGTGVTGELFF. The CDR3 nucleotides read TGTGCCAGCAGCACCGGGACAGGGGTAACCGGGGAGCTGTTTTTT.

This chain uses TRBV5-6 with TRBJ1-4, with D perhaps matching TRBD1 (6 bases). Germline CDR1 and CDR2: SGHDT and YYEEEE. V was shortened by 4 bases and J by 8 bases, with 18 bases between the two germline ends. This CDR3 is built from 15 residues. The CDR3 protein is CASSPSRGGREKLFF. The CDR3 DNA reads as TGTGCCAGCAGCCCCTCCCGTGGGGGCCGGGAAAAACTGTTTTTT.

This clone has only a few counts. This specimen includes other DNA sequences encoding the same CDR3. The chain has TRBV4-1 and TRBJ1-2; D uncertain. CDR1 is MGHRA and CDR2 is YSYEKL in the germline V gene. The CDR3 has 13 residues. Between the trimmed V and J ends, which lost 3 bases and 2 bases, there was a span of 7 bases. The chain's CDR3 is CASSQSRNYGYTF. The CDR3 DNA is TGCGCCAGCAGCCAGTCCAGAAACTATGGCTACACCTTC.

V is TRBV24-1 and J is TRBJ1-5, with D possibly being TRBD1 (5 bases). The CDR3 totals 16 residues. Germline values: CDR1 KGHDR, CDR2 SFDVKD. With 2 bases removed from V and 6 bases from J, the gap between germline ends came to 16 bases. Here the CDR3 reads CATSDSTATRRQPQHF. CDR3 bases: TGTGCCACCAGTGATTCGACAGCGACGCGGCGTCAGCCCCAGCATTTT.

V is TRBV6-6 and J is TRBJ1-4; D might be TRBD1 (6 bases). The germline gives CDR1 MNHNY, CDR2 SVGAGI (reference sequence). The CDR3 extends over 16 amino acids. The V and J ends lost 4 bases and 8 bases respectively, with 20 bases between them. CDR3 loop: CASSSGAGAIREKLFF. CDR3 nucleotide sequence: TGTGCCAGCAGTTCGGGGGCGGGAGCTATTAGAGAAAAACTGTTTTTT.

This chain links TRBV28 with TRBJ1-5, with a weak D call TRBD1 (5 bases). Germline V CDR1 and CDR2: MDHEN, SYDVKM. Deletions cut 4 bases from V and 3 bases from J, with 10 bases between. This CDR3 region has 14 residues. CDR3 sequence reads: CASSSRQNNQPQHF. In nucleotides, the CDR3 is TGTGCCAGCAGTTCCCGACAGAACAATCAGCCCCAGCATTTT.

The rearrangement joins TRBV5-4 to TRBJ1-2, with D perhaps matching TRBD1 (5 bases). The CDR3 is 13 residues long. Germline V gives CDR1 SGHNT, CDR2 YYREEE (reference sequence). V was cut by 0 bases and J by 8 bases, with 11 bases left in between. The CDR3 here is CASSLAGGDGYTF. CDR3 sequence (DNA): TGTGCCAGCAGCTTGGCCGGGGGGGACGGCTACACCTTC.

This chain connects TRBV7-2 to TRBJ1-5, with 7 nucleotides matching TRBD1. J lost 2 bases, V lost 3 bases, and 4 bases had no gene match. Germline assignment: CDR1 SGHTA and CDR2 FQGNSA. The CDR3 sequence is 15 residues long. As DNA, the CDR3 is TGTGCCAGCAGCTTTTCTGGGACAGGCAATCAGCCCCAGCATTTT. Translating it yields CASSFSGTGNQPQHF.